This entry lists 27 T cell receptor beta chains sequenced from one sample in a study of T cell clones after liver transplantation (dated by TCRdb to about 2019). Libraries were constructed by the immunoSEQ multiplex PCR assay. TCRdb holds this immuneACCESS table with in-frame rearrangements only. Some clones are missing; in checked studies, unresolved V genes explain under half, and the rest has no known cause. The sample includes tens of thousands of clones, with 70% to 90% observed a single time. Over 2% of the sample is taken by the ten largest. Here the sequenced sample was CD4+ T cells from blood, taken 24 months after liver transplant. These receptors came from a human patient who received a liver transplant. Because of the transplant, the T cells may be the graft donor's rather than the patient's own.

CDR3 sequence: CASTSLGDRLNTEAFF. Here the CDR3 DNA reads TGTGCCAGCACCTCCCTAGGGGACAGACTGAACACTGAAGCTTTCTTT. The chain uses TRBV27 and TRBJ1-1; 7 bases align to TRBD1. J was trimmed by 0 bases and V by 7 bases; bases with no gene match: 11. CDR3 length: 16 amino acids. Germline values: CDR1 MNHEY, CDR2 SMNVEV (reference sequence).

This chain joins TRBV30 and TRBJ2-1; TRBD2 aligns across 7 bases. Germline V gives CDR1 GTSNPN, CDR2 SVGIG (reference sequence). The CDR3 runs 15 residues. The V segment lost 0 bases and the J segment 10 bases; nucleotides outside the gene matches: 12. Here the CDR3 DNA reads TGTGCCTGGAGTGTCCCGGAAACTAAGCGGGAAGAGCAGTTCTTC. It yields the protein CAWSVPETKREEQFF.

This chain connects TRBV2 to TRBJ1-1, with 9 bases matching TRBD1. The CDR3 covers 16 residues. Trimming took 7 bases from V and 1 from J; bases not matched to a gene: 10. Germline-derived CDR1 and CDR2 are SNHLY and FYNNEI. CDR3 DNA sequence: TGTGCCAGCATACTGACAGGGGGTGTTGGGAACACTGAAGCTTTCTTT. Translation gives CASILTGGVGNTEAFF.

The chain uses TRBV6-6 and TRBJ2-7; D is unclear. V was pared by 0 bases and J by 0 bases, with 12 bases between. Per the germline V gene, CDR1 is MNHNY and CDR2 is SVGAGI (reference sequence). CDR3 size: 16 residues. The CDR3 nucleotides are TGTGCCAGCAGTTACTCATTGGGCGCGAACTCCTACGAGCAGTACTTC. It encodes CASSYSLGANSYEQYF.

The chain employs TRBV6-5 and TRBJ1-1; D might be TRBD1 (6 bases). V lost 4 bases to trimming and J lost 0 bases, with 15 bases between them. The CDR3 loop spans 16 amino acids. Germline values: CDR1 MNHEY, CDR2 SVGAGI. The CDR3: CASSSYPGHLNTEAFF. CDR3 coding DNA: TGTGCCAGCAGTTCTTATCCGGGACACCTGAACACTGAAGCTTTCTTT.

The chain recombines TRBV5-1 with TRBJ2-3; D remains unclear. Germline loops: CDR1 SGHRS, CDR2 YFSETQ. Trimming took off 1 base at V and 4 bases at J, with 10 bases between the two ends. This CDR3 region has 14 residues. The CDR3 loop reads CASSLYPVSDTQYF. Here the CDR3 DNA reads TGCGCCAGCAGCTTGTATCCGGTATCAGATACGCAGTATTTT.

The chain is built from TRBV12-2 and TRBJ2-2; the D call in the table, TRBD2, was not verified against the DNA. TRBV12-2 is noted as a pseudogene. The CDR3 covers 21 residues. DNA of the CDR3: TGTGCAAGGTCTGGGCCTGGTAGTAAGCCGGGACTAGCGGGGAACACCGGGGAGCTGTTTTTT. Amino acids: CARSGPGSKPGLAGNTGELFF.

The chain has TRBV7-3 and TRBJ2-5, with 13 bases aligning to TRBD2. V was clipped by 5 bases and J by 2 bases; unmatched bases: 8. CDR1 SGHTA and CDR2 FQGTGA come from the germline V gene. The length of the CDR3 is 17 residues. The DNA of the CDR3 is TGTGCCAGCAGCAAAGGGACTAGCGGGGTCACGCAAGAGACCCAGTACTTC. Its translation is CASSKGTSGVTQETQYF.

The CDR3 coding sequence is TGTGCCAGCAGGCAAGAGGGGACCGGGGAGCTGTTTTTT. As protein: CASRQEGTGELFF. The chain recombines TRBV2 with TRBJ2-2, with D possibly called TRBD1 or TRBD2 (5 bases each). Between the trimmed V and J ends, which lost 6 bases and 5 bases, there was a span of 10 bases. Germline-derived CDR1 and CDR2 are SNHLY and FYNNEI. There are 13 residues in the CDR3.

This clone was counted only a few times. This chain links TRBV6-6 with TRBJ1-1; perhaps TRBD1 as D (6 bases). Deletions cut 8 bases from V and 1 base from J, with 14 bases between. This CDR3 spans 14 amino acids. CDR1 and CDR2 (germline): MNHNY, SVGAGI (reference sequence). The CDR3 DNA reads TGTGCCAGCGGCGCTCCAGGGGAGAACACTGAAGCTTTCTTT. This codes for CASGAPGENTEAFF.

With respect to this clone: The same CDR3 is also encoded by other DNA sequences in this sample. The chain is built from TRBV29-1 and TRBJ2-6; D remains unclear. With 4 bases removed from V and 4 bases from J, the gap between germline ends came to 11 bases. Germline CDR1 is SQVTM and CDR2 is ANQGSEA. The CDR3 sequence is 14 residues long. The CDR3 DNA sequence: TGCAGCGTTGGGCCCGGGCCGGGGGCCAACGTCCTGACTTTC. Protein: CSVGPGPGANVLTF.

The CDR3 region has the DNA TGTGCCAGCAGTGAAAATAGCGGGGGGAACAATGAGCAGTTCTTC. It specifies CASSENSGGNNEQFF. This sequence joins TRBV2 and TRBJ2-1; 10 nucleotides match TRBD2. The CDR3 loop spans 15 amino acids. Germline CDR1 and CDR2: SNHLY and FYNNEI. With V trimmed by 2 bases and J by 5 bases, 3 bases remained unmatched.

This chain joins TRBV7-3 and TRBJ1-1; D not resolved. CDR3 length: 15 amino acids. Germline lookup yields CDR1 SGHTA and CDR2 FQGTGA. With 0 bases removed from V and 0 bases from J, the gap between germline ends came to 8 bases. This CDR3 is CASSLTPSMNTEAFF. The CDR3 DNA is TGTGCCAGCAGCTTAACCCCTAGTATGAACACTGAAGCTTTCTTT.

In this sample, this clone turned up a few times. This chain connects TRBV9 to TRBJ2-2; 7 nucleotides agree with TRBD2. The germline V gene encodes CDR1 SGDLS and CDR2 YYNGEE. The CDR3 length is 15 residues. V was clipped by 1 base and J by 1 base; unmatched bases: 1. CDR3: CASSVLAENTGELFF. The CDR3 nucleotides are TGTGCCAGCAGCGTACTAGCGGAGAACACCGGGGAGCTGTTTTTT.

The genes are TRBV6-6 and TRBJ2-7; unclear D gene. This CDR3 has 14 residues. Germline loops: CDR1 MNHNY, CDR2 SVGAGI (reference sequence). V was cut by 0 bases and J by 3 bases, with 9 bases left in between. The CDR3 here is CASSYSAGFYEQYF. In nucleotides, the CDR3 is TGTGCCAGCAGTTACTCGGCAGGATTCTACGAGCAGTACTTC.

V and J are TRBV19 and TRBJ1-4; no clear D gene. Germline V gene lookup returns CDR1 LNHDA and CDR2 SQIVND (reference sequence). The CDR3 runs 19 residues. Trimming left V 4 bases short and J 5 bases short, with 26 bases between. The CDR3 reads CASSTRRGQAGGANEKLFF. The CDR3 DNA reads as TGTGCCAGTAGTACAAGAAGAGGGCAGGCAGGAGGAGCGAATGAAAAACTGTTTTTT.

The chain uses TRBV9 and TRBJ2-1, with 13 bases that match TRBD2. CDR1 SGDLS and CDR2 YYNGEE come from the germline V gene. Losses at the gene ends were 3 bases for V and 7 bases for J; bases not matched to a gene: 4. The CDR3 contains 15 residues. The CDR3 sequence is CASSAGLAGRNEQFF. In DNA form, the CDR3 reads TGTGCCAGCAGCGCGGGACTAGCGGGAAGGAATGAGCAGTTCTTC.

The chain has TRBV2 and TRBJ1-1, with 8 bases matching TRBD1. V was clipped by 6 bases and J by 5 bases; unmatched bases: 11. This CDR3 comprises 15 residues. The germline gives CDR1 SNHLY, CDR2 FYNNEI. The DNA for the CDR3 is TGTGCCAGCAGGACAGGGGATTTTGTCGGGACTGAAGCTTTCTTT. The encoded protein is CASRTGDFVGTEAFF. The variable domain in full, completed from reference TRBV2 and TRBJ1-1, reads EPEVTQTPSHQVTQMGQEVILRCVPISNHLYFYWYRQILGQKVEFLVSFYNNEISEKSEIFDDQFSVERPDGSNFTLKIRSTKLEDSAMYFCASRTGDFVGTEAFFGQGTRLTVV.

The rearrangement uses TRBV9 and TRBJ2-7; no reliable D call. Looked up from germline, CDR1 is SGDLS and CDR2 is YYNGEE. The CDR3 is made up of 13 amino acids. The V and J ends lost 6 bases and 0 bases respectively, with 10 bases between them. CDR3 sequence (DNA): TGTGCCAGCAAAGGAGATAGCTCCTACGAGCAGTACTTC. Translated, it gives CASKGDSSYEQYF.

The chain carries TRBV11-1 and TRBJ2-7, with TRBD1 matching over 7 bases. The CDR3 is made up of 15 amino acids. Trimming at V came to 3 bases and at J to 2 bases, leaving 7 bases not matched to a gene. Germline CDR1 and CDR2: SGHAT and FQDESV (reference sequence). CDR3 loop: CASSLGQLEAYEQYF. The CDR3 region has the DNA TGTGCCAGCAGCTTGGGACAGCTCGAGGCCTACGAGCAGTACTTC.

The rearrangement joins TRBV5-1 to TRBJ1-5; tentatively, D is TRBD1 (6 bases). Germline V gene sequence: CDR1 SGHRS, CDR2 YFSETQ. V was trimmed by 4 bases and J by 6 bases, leaving 20 bases between them. The CDR3 runs 16 residues. CDR3 residues: CASSPEGGANSQPQHF. Here the CDR3 DNA reads TGCGCCAGCAGCCCCGAAGGGGGGGCGAATAGTCAGCCCCAGCATTTT.

This chain connects TRBV11-3 to TRBJ2-6, with D possibly matching TRBD1 (7 bases). This CDR3 contains 15 residues. V lost 5 bases and J 2 bases, leaving 10 bases between the germline ends. Germline CDR1 is SGHNT and CDR2 is YENEEA. The CDR3 spells CASSQGGPGANVLTF. In DNA, the CDR3 is TGTGCCAGCAGCCAGGGGGGACCTGGGGCCAACGTCCTGACTTTC.

The genes are TRBV29-1 and TRBJ1-4; TRBD1 agrees at 11 bases. There are 13 residues in the CDR3. V lost 3 bases and J lost 8; bases outside the gene matches: 2. Germline V gives CDR1 SQVTM, CDR2 ANQGSEA. The CDR3, as DNA: TGCAGCGTTGAGGGACAGGGGGGCGAAAAACTGTTTTTT. It encodes CSVEGQGGEKLFF.

This chain's CDR3 is CASSLMGQGPSGANVLTF. The CDR3 bases are TGTGCCAGCAGCTTAATGGGACAGGGCCCCTCTGGGGCCAACGTCCTGACTTTC. The chain is built from TRBV7-3 and TRBJ2-6; 9 positions match TRBD1. The V gene's germline CDR1 is SGHTA and CDR2 FQGTGA. V dropped 1 base and J dropped 0; count of bases not matched to a gene: 4. The CDR3 is made up of 18 amino acids.

This clone appeared a few times. The genes are TRBV2 and TRBJ1-4; weak D call: TRBD1 (5 bases). The CDR3 has 12 amino acids. The germline V gene has CDR1 SNHLY and CDR2 FYNNEI. V gave up 5 bases and J gave up 7 bases, with 8 bases separating them. CDR3 region: CASSTGTEKLFF. The CDR3 nucleotides read TGTGCCAGCAGTACTGGGACTGAAAAACTGTTTTTT.

This clone was counted a single time. CDR3 sequence: CASSASDTPGNTIYF. The CDR3 DNA reads TGTGCCAGTAGTGCTTCGGACACCCCCGGAAACACCATATATTTT. The chain links TRBV19 to TRBJ1-3, with D perhaps matching TRBD1 (5 bases). This CDR3 has 15 amino acids. Trimming stripped 5 bases from V and 4 bases from J, with 15 bases between. CDR1 is LNHDA and CDR2 is SQIVND in the germline V gene (reference sequence).

This clone was found a few times. V usage is TRBV5-1 and J usage is TRBJ2-7; no clear D. Germline CDR1 reads SGHRS; CDR2 reads YFSETQ. The CDR3 has 15 residues. The ends were cut back, 4 bases at V and 1 base at J, with 15 bases in the middle. The CDR3 region has the DNA TGCGCCAGCAGCCTACAGACGCACGTATCCTACGAGCAGTACTTC. Translating gives CASSLQTHVSYEQYF.